This is a list of T cell receptor beta chains from one sample in a study of shared clonotypes between healthy human individuals. Data came from immunoSEQ multiplex PCR; TCRdb stores just in-frame clones and leaves some out. Of approximately 2,000,000 clones in the sample, about 94% were seen once. Sequencing was done on a sample of naive CD8+ T cells from PBMCs. Every receptor here comes from a man between 18 and 29 years old in good health. Some clones in this sample may be carry-over from other donors' samples. Both conserved end residues are part of each CDR3. D genes are given only for firm matches. Expanded clones get a size class; other rows say once, few or many, or leave the size out.

CDR3 protein | CDR3 DNA | V gene | clone size | D gene | J gene
CASSPTGSVREQYF | TGTGCCAGCAGCCCGACAGGGTCGGTTCGCGAGCAGTACTTC | TRBV6-1 | - | TRBD1 | TRBJ2-7
CASSWGLGDGELFF | TGCGCCAGCAGCTGGGGTCTTGGAGACGGGGAGCTGTTTTTT | TRBV5-1 | - | - | TRBJ2-2
CASSVAGVSGNTIYF | TGTGCCAGCAGCGTAGCTGGGGTCTCTGGAAACACCATATATTTT | TRBV9 | - | - | TRBJ1-3
CASRVPLVGTANTGELFF | TGCGCCAGCAGGGTACCCCTAGTTGGGACAGCGAACACCGGGGAGCTGTTTTTT | TRBV5-1 | - | TRBD1 | TRBJ2-2
CASSTYYEQYF | TGTGCCAGCAGCACCTACTACGAGCAGTACTTC | TRBV5-4 | once | - | TRBJ2-7
CASSLSKNPVGHYEQYF | TGTGCCAGCAGTTTATCGAAGAACCCGGTGGGACACTACGAGCAGTACTTC | TRBV27 | - | - | TRBJ2-7
CASSGTANEKLFF | TGTGCCAGCAGCGGGACGGCTAATGAAAAACTGTTTTTT | TRBV9 | few | - | TRBJ1-4
CASSLGGGYGYTF | TGTGCCAGCAGCCTGGGGGGAGGCTATGGCTACACCTTC | TRBV7-9 | - | - | TRBJ1-2
CASNPGTGYNEQFF | TGTGCCAGTAACCCGGGGACAGGCTACAATGAGCAGTTCTTC | TRBV19 | - | TRBD1 | TRBJ2-1
CATTPLTSSNEQFF | TGTGCCACCACCCCCTTAACTAGCTCCAATGAGCAGTTCTTC | TRBV27 | - | - | TRBJ2-1
CASSLGTGAYEQYF | TGTGCCAGCAGCTTGGGGACAGGTGCCTACGAGCAGTACTTC | TRBV7-3 | once | TRBD1 | TRBJ2-7
CASSLSGPNYEQYF | TGTGCCAGCAGTTTATCCGGACCGAACTACGAGCAGTACTTC | TRBV27 | - | - | TRBJ2-7
CATSSSVEGANTGELFF | TGTGCCACCAGCAGTTCAGTGGAGGGGGCGAACACCGGGGAGCTGTTTTTT | TRBV15 | once | - | TRBJ2-2
CASSERQGRVFGYTF | TGTGCCAGCAGCGAGAGACAGGGTAGAGTCTTTGGCTACACCTTC | TRBV9 | - | TRBD1 | TRBJ1-2
CATSRGSGTGELFF | TGTGCCACCAGCAGAGGATCGGGCACCGGGGAGCTGTTTTTT | TRBV15 | - | - | TRBJ2-2
CASSLGPRVAGGQNEQFF | TGTGCCAGCAGCTTAGGCCCCCGGGTTGCGGGAGGTCAGAATGAGCAGTTCTTC | TRBV11-2 | - | TRBD2 | TRBJ2-1
CASSLGGTGHYEQYF | TGTGCCAGCAGCTTAGGTGGGACAGGCCATTACGAGCAGTACTTC | TRBV7-9 | - | TRBD1 | TRBJ2-7
CASSPQGLHYNEQFF | TGTGCCAGCAGTCCTCAGGGACTACACTACAATGAGCAGTTCTTC | TRBV27 | - | TRBD2 | TRBJ2-1
CASSLSDGANTGELFF | TGTGCCAGCAGTTTATCTGACGGAGCTAACACCGGGGAGCTGTTTTTT | TRBV27 | - | - | TRBJ2-2
CASTGEGQGHYEQYF | TGTGCCAGCACCGGTGAGGGACAGGGACACTACGAGCAGTACTTC | TRBV7-9 | - | TRBD1 | TRBJ2-7
CASSANPSGGTRSNEQFF | TGTGCCAGCAGCGCCAACCCTAGCGGGGGAACCCGGAGCAATGAGCAGTTCTTC | TRBV9 | - | TRBD2 | TRBJ2-1
CASSRTTGWEEKLFF | TGTGCCAGCAGCCGAACGACAGGGTGGGAGGAAAAACTGTTTTTT | TRBV7-6 | - | TRBD1 | TRBJ1-4
CASSSQWETQYF | TGTGCCAGCAGCTCTCAATGGGAGACCCAGTACTTC | TRBV5-6 | - | - | TRBJ2-5
CASSSSVNQPQHF | TGTGCCAGCAGTTCCTCCGTCAATCAGCCCCAGCATTTT | TRBV27 | once | - | TRBJ1-5
CASSMSRGPRQPQHF | TGCGCCAGCAGCATGTCCAGGGGGCCTCGACAGCCCCAGCATTTT | TRBV4-1 | - | TRBD1 | TRBJ1-5
CSVGLPSSYEQYF | TGCAGCGTGGGACTCCCCAGCTCCTACGAGCAGTACTTC | TRBV29-1 | - | - | TRBJ2-7
CASSGRGGSGTRETQYF | TGTGCCAGCAGCGGCAGGGGGGGTAGCGGGACGAGGGAGACCCAGTACTTC | TRBV11-3 | - | - | TRBJ2-5
CASSLEDRRRYNQPQHF | TGTGCCAGCAGTTTGGAGGACAGAAGACGGTACAATCAGCCCCAGCATTTT | TRBV28 | - | - | TRBJ1-5
CASSLTGTEAFF | TGCGCCAGCAGCCTTACGGGGACTGAAGCTTTCTTT | TRBV4-3 | - | - | TRBJ1-1
CASSLTGAEAFF | TGTGCCAGCAGCCTGACAGGGGCTGAAGCTTTCTTT | TRBV9 | once | TRBD1 | TRBJ1-1
CASDPPIMDRDPSRDTQYF | TGTGCCAGCGACCCACCTATTATGGACAGGGACCCTTCGCGGGATACGCAGTATTTT | TRBV7-9 | - | TRBD1 | TRBJ2-3
CSVGGEQGSSGNTIYF | TGCAGCGTTGGGGGGGAACAGGGAAGCTCTGGAAACACCATATATTTT | TRBV29-1 | once | - | TRBJ1-3
CASSQVSGARSYNEQFF | TGCGCCAGCAGCCAGGTTAGCGGGGCTCGGTCCTACAATGAGCAGTTCTTC | TRBV4-1 | - | TRBD2 | TRBJ2-1
CASSPRTGYEQYF | TGTGCCAGCAGCCCAAGGACAGGCTACGAGCAGTACTTC | TRBV5-6 | - | TRBD1 | TRBJ2-7
CASSSGGDTQYF | TGTGCCAGCAGCAGCGGGGGGGATACGCAGTATTTT | TRBV5-6 | - | TRBD2 | TRBJ2-3